A single sample is the source of the 22 T cell receptor beta chains below, sequenced in a study of CD8+ T cells in alopecia areata. RNA extraction was followed by reverse transcription into cDNA, which acted as the sequencing template. The protocol was immunoSEQ multiplex PCR, while the TCRdb copy is restricted to in-frame clones and leaves out a portion. Here the sample spans 170,000 or so clones, about three fifths being singletons. Treatment reported: oral pan-JAK inhibitor, 5-10 mg twice daily. Sequencing was performed on CD4+ T cells sorted from blood, taken at week 4, from a patient treated with tofacitinib. Receptors were obtained from a human donor with alopecia areata.

This clone has a handful of counts. The chain couples TRBV27 to TRBJ1-2; tentative D call: TRBD1 (5 bases). V lost 8 bases and J 4 bases, leaving 20 bases between the germline ends. Germline assignment: CDR1 MNHEY and CDR2 SMNVEV (reference sequence). This CDR3 is built from 15 residues. DNA of the CDR3: TGTGCCAGCGCCCCCAACCGCCCTGGGGGCTATGGCTACACCTTC. Its protein is CASAPNRPGGYGYTF.

This clone has a handful of counts. The chain links TRBV5-1 to TRBJ2-6, with D unresolved. The CDR3 has 19 amino acids. The V gene lost 4 bases and the J gene lost 0 bases, with 20 bases spanning the gap. The germline V gene has CDR1 SGHRS and CDR2 YFSETQ. CDR3 DNA: TGCGCCAGCAGCCAACGGGTAGGGTCCGCGTTCTCTGGGGCCAACGTCCTGACTTTC. The encoded protein is CASSQRVGSAFSGANVLTF.

In the case of this clone: At the DNA level, this CDR3 is encoded by other sequences in the same sample as well. The V gene is TRBV4-3, the J gene TRBJ2-3; D not certain. The V gene's germline CDR1 is LGHNA and CDR2 YSLEER. The V end was cut by 2 bases, the J end by 3 bases, with 9 bases between. CDR3 length equals 14 residues. The CDR3: CASSQRVGTDTQYF. In DNA form, the CDR3 reads TGCGCCAGCAGCCAAAGGGTTGGGACAGATACGCAGTATTTT.

The chain has TRBV19 and TRBJ2-1, with TRBD1 matching 9 bases. V lost 5 bases and J lost 8; bases outside the gene matches: 10. Germline CDR1 is LNHDA and CDR2 is SQIVND (reference sequence). The CDR3 loop spans 15 amino acids. CDR3 coding DNA: TGTGCCAGTAGTCCCGAGGGACAGGGTTACGATGAGCAGTTCTTC. Residues: CASSPEGQGYDEQFF.

This clone was seen more than once but under ten times. The chain combines TRBV5-5 with TRBJ1-6; D ambiguous. Trimming pared 1 base from V and 5 bases from J, leaving 13 bases between. This CDR3 contains 16 residues. Germline lookup yields CDR1 SGHKS and CDR2 YYEKEE (reference sequence). Here the CDR3 reads CASSLYRGTHNSPLHF. Written as DNA, the CDR3 is TGTGCCAGCAGCTTGTATCGGGGAACGCATAATTCACCCCTCCACTTT.

The chain is built from TRBV30 and TRBJ1-2; D remains ambiguous. The CDR3 loop spans 14 amino acids. Germline V CDR1 and CDR2: GTSNPN, SVGIG (reference sequence). V was shortened by 5 bases and J by 6 bases, with 19 bases between the two germline ends. CDR3 in DNA: TGTGCCTGGGGAACCCCATCGTCCCGGGATGGCTACACCTTC. Amino acid sequence: CAWGTPSSRDGYTF.

The rearrangement links TRBV29-1 to TRBJ1-2; unclear D gene. The CDR3 covers 13 residues. V was shortened by 4 bases and J by 5 bases, with 14 bases between the two germline ends. Germline values: CDR1 SQVTM, CDR2 ANQGSEA. The CDR3 bases are TGCAGCGTTGCAAGAGCCGATCAGTATGGCTACACCTTC. Translated, it gives CSVARADQYGYTF.

This chain joins TRBV30 and TRBJ1-6, with a possible D match to TRBD1 (5 bases). V dropped 1 base and J dropped 7 bases, with 11 bases sitting between them. This CDR3 contains 14 residues. Germline CDR1 and CDR2: GTSNPN and SVGIG (reference sequence). CDR3: CAWSAWGINSPLHF. For the CDR3, the DNA is TGTGCCTGGAGTGCCTGGGGGATAAATTCACCCCTCCACTTT.

This sequence joins TRBV15 and TRBJ2-7; D is perhaps TRBD1 (5 bases). Germline lookup yields CDR1 LNHNV and CDR2 YYDKDF (reference sequence). Trimming shortened V by 1 base and J by 2 bases, and 9 bases separated the two germline ends. The CDR3 runs 14 residues. This CDR3 is CATSRAQGTYEQYF. CDR3 DNA: TGTGCCACCAGCAGAGCGCAGGGAACCTACGAGCAGTACTTC.

This chain joins TRBV23-1 and TRBJ2-5, with D tentatively TRBD2 (6 bases). TRBV23-1 is assigned to the ORF class and has an uncertain function. The V and J ends lost 2 bases and 2 bases respectively, with 18 bases between them. The CDR3 extends over 17 amino acids. For the CDR3, the DNA is TGCGCCAGCAGTCAAACTGGGTTGTGGAGGGAGCAAGAGACCCAGTACTTC. Its protein is CASSQTGLWREQETQYF.

The chain links TRBV27 to TRBJ1-5; 8 bases match TRBD1. CDR1 is MNHEY and CDR2 is SMNVEV in the germline V gene (reference sequence). Germline trimming cut 4 bases from V and 0 bases from J; bases unmatched to any gene: 14. The CDR3 consists of 19 residues. The CDR3 loop reads CASSSYGTGSRYSNQPQHF. CDR3 coding DNA: TGTGCCAGCAGTTCCTACGGGACAGGCTCACGCTATAGCAATCAGCCCCAGCATTTT.

The chain links TRBV7-2 to TRBJ1-5, with no clear D. Germline CDR1 SGHTA, CDR2 FQGNSA. The CDR3 loop spans 14 amino acids. Trimming shortened V by 2 bases and J by 5 bases, and 10 bases separated the two germline ends. The CDR3, as DNA: TGTGCCAGCAGCTTATTGGGGATGGATCAGCCCCAGCATTTT. Amino acids: CASSLLGMDQPQHF. Complete variable domain (other parts from reference TRBV7-2 and TRBJ1-5): GAGVSQSPSNKVTEKGKDVELRCDPISGHTALYWYRQSLGQGLEFLIYFQGNSAPDKSGLPSDRFSAERTGGSVSTLTIQRTQQEDSAVYLCASSLLGMDQPQHFGDGTRLSIL.

This chain uses TRBV29-1 with TRBJ1-2, with 7 bases identical to TRBD1. Per the germline V gene, CDR1 is SQVTM and CDR2 is ANQGSEA. V was clipped by 4 bases and J by 2 bases; unmatched bases: 4. The CDR3 contains 13 residues. This chain's CDR3 is CSVAETGNYGYTF. In DNA, the CDR3 is TGCAGCGTTGCGGAGACAGGGAACTATGGCTACACCTTC.

The genes are TRBV30 and TRBJ1-6, with 7 positions matching TRBD1. The germline CDR1 and CDR2 sequences are GTSNPN and SVGIG (reference sequence). This CDR3 region has 15 residues. The V and J ends lost 3 bases and 7 bases, in that order; junction bases with no gene match: 9. The CDR3 DNA follows: TGTGCCTGGAGCCCTCACAGGGGTAGAAATTCACCCCTCCACTTT. It yields the protein CAWSPHRGRNSPLHF.

This clone has a handful of counts. The CDR3 sequence is CASSRVQTQETQYF. The CDR3 region has the DNA TGTGCCAGCAGCCGTGTCCAGACCCAAGAGACCCAGTACTTC. The chain is built from TRBV5-6 and TRBJ2-5; D unresolved. The CDR3 covers 14 residues. V lost 4 bases and J 1 base, leaving 11 bases between the germline ends. Germline V gives CDR1 SGHDT, CDR2 YYEEEE.

Of note for this clone: Additional DNA sequences in this sample encode the identical CDR3. The V and J genes are TRBV7-2 and TRBJ2-3; D not certain. Germline lookup yields CDR1 SGHTA and CDR2 FQGNSA. V lost 1 base and J lost 3, with 2 bases in between. The CDR3 has 12 amino acids. In DNA, the CDR3 is TGTGCCAGCAGCTTAGATACAGATACGCAGTATTTT. It translates to CASSLDTDTQYF.

The sample holds a few counts of this clone. The V call is TRBV30, the J call TRBJ1-2; unclear D gene. Germline V gives CDR1 GTSNPN, CDR2 SVGIG (reference sequence). Trimming shortened V by 0 bases and J by 5 bases, and 4 bases separated the two germline ends. The CDR3 is made up of 11 amino acids. Written as DNA, the CDR3 is TGTGCCTGGAGTGTTTCTTATGGCTACACCTTC. It translates to CAWSVSYGYTF.

The chain employs TRBV29-1 and TRBJ2-3; 13 nucleotides line up with TRBD2. The CDR3 has 14 amino acids. Germline V CDR1 and CDR2: SQVTM, ANQGSEA. V gave up 6 bases and J gave up 0 bases; unmatched junction bases: 0. The DNA of the CDR3 is TGCAGCGTGACTAGCGGGGGGAGCACAGATACGCAGTATTTT. Translation: CSVTSGGSTDTQYF.

The chain joins TRBV30 to TRBJ1-5, with a tentative D call TRBD1 (5 bases). V lost 0 bases to trimming and J lost 4 bases, with 7 bases between them. In germline, CDR1 is GTSNPN, CDR2 SVGIG (reference sequence). The CDR3 consists of 13 residues. The CDR3 nucleotides are TGTGCCTGGAGTGTACAGGCTAATCAGCCCCAGCATTTT. Protein product: CAWSVQANQPQHF. The full variable domain, with the rest looked up from reference TRBV30 and TRBJ1-5, is SQTIHQWPATLVQPVGSPLSLECTVEGTSNPNLYWYRQAAGRGLQLLFYSVGIGQISSEVPQNLSASRPQDRQFILSSKKLLLSDSGFYLCAWSVQANQPQHFGDGTRLSIL.

This clone was observed a few times. The rearrangement links TRBV7-3 to TRBJ2-1, with D hard to call. Trimming took off 5 bases at V and 9 bases at J, with 14 bases between the two ends. Germline CDR1 SGHTA, CDR2 FQGTGA. CDR3 length equals 13 residues. CDR3 amino acids: CASSRPPPSEQFF. For the CDR3, the DNA is TGTGCCAGCAGCCGACCACCCCCCAGTGAGCAGTTCTTC.

The chain combines TRBV5-1 with TRBJ2-1; D not resolved. This CDR3 comprises 13 residues. Germline V gene lookup returns CDR1 SGHRS and CDR2 YFSETQ. Trimming stripped 0 bases from V and 4 bases from J, with 5 bases between. Here the CDR3 DNA reads TGCGCCAGCAGCTTGGACATATACAATGAGCAGTTCTTC. Amino acid sequence: CASSLDIYNEQFF.

This clone was detected a few times. The rearrangement links TRBV13 to TRBJ1-5, with 8 bases aligning to TRBD1. The CDR3 is 17 amino acids. Unmatched junction bases numbered 4, after V lost 0 bases and J lost 0 bases. Germline CDR1 is PRHDT and CDR2 is FYEKMQ (reference sequence). DNA of the CDR3: TGTGCCAGCAGCTTAGGTGGGACAGGTGATAGCAATCAGCCCCAGCATTTT. This sequence encodes CASSLGGTGDSNQPQHF. Drawing the rest from reference TRBV13 and TRBJ1-5, the complete variable domain is AAGVIQSPRHLIKEKRETATLKCYPIPRHDTVYWYQQGPGQDPQFLISFYEKMQSDKGSIPDRFSAQQFSDYHSELNMSSLELGDSALYFCASSLGGTGDSNQPQHFGDGTRLSIL.